This TCR beta chain was documented in a study of glioma-infiltrating T cells after dendritic cell vaccination. Study-level results: Survival was not directly related to TCR clonality in these patients.

Here immunoSEQ multiplex PCR was the method, and the copy in TCRdb shows in-frame clones only, minus some. This table has about 76,000 clones, about nine tenths appearing once. Regarding this clone: What it recognizes is unknown.

Specified time point: after dendritic cell vaccination, including at tumor progression/relapse. This sequence was found in a human donor with glioblastoma. This material consisted of blood, taken after dendritic cell vaccination.

This chain's CDR3 is CASSSIAGAQETQYF. Here the CDR3 DNA reads TGTGCCAGCAGTTCCATAGCGGGGGCACAAGAGACCCAGTACTTC. The chain has TRBV5-6 and TRBJ2-5; 9 bases are a match to TRBD2. After removal of 5 bases from V and 2 bases from J, the junction contained 7 bases not matched to a gene. The CDR3 extends over 15 amino acids. CDR1 SGHDT and CDR2 YYEEEE come from the germline V gene.